One TCR beta chain is described in this entry. This sample was taken from a study of PD-L1 blockade in urothelial cancer. For the study at large: Patients with male sex and bladder-origin urothelial cancer accounted for most of the roughly 29 enrolled. Study patients had been treated with 0 to 3 previous chemotherapy regimens. Timepoints chosen for blood analysis were 3 weeks (second dose) and 6 weeks after treatment start.

Synthetic templates analogous to TCR were spiked into all PCRs individually. Here immunoSEQ multiplex PCR was the method, and the copy in TCRdb shows in-frame clones only, minus some. The sample yields approximately 14,000 clones, 85% to 90% seen once. The CDR3 has 15 residues. CDR1 is SGHAT, CDR2 FQDESV, per germline (reference sequence). V lost 1 base and J 2 bases, leaving 11 bases between the germline ends. This clonotype was sampled from a man between 70 and 80 years old with urothelial cancer. The sequences come from PBMCs, collected around atezolizumab (anti-PD-L1) treatment. The V call is TRBV11-1, the J call TRBJ1-2, with D uncertain. The CDR3 loop reads CASSLVPGWNYGYTF. CDR3 in DNA: TGTGCCAGCAGCTTAGTACCGGGGTGGAACTATGGCTACACCTTC.